Shown below are 25 T cell receptor beta chains from a single sample sequenced in a study of blood T cell repertoires in COVID-19. Assay used: immunoSEQ multiplex PCR; TCRdb lists only in-frame clones, some missing. The sample has roughly 150,000 clones; about 88% are singletons. The sequenced sample was peripheral blood. Receptors were obtained from a man aged 50 to 59 who had recovered from COVID-19.

This clone was detected only once. The chain has TRBV6-6 and TRBJ1-4; D remains unclear. V lost 2 bases, J lost 4 bases, and 5 bases lay in between. The CDR3 covers 13 residues. Per germline, CDR1 MNHNY and CDR2 SVGAGI (reference sequence). The DNA of the CDR3 is TGTGCCAGCAGTTACCAAATTAATGAAAAACTGTTTTTT. This sequence encodes CASSYQINEKLFF.

The gene calls are TRBV7-2 and TRBJ2-3; D is undetermined. The V gene lost 4 bases and the J gene lost 2 bases, with 7 bases spanning the gap. The germline CDR1 and CDR2 sequences are SGHTA and FQGNSA. The CDR3 covers 13 residues. The CDR3 here is CASSSPNTDTQYF. The CDR3 DNA follows: TGTGCCAGCAGCTCCCCTAACACAGATACGCAGTATTTT.

This clone was found once. The chain is built from TRBV5-8 and TRBJ2-3, with 9 positions matching TRBD2. This CDR3 spans 16 amino acids. CDR1 and CDR2 (germline): SGHTS, YDEGEE. V was clipped by 0 bases and J by 2 bases; unmatched bases: 4. For the CDR3, the DNA is TGTGCCAGCAGCTTGGGGGCTAGCGGGGACACAGATACGCAGTATTTT. Its translation is CASSLGASGDTDTQYF.

This chain joins TRBV28 and TRBJ1-5; TRBD1 aligns across 8 bases. CDR3 length: 15 amino acids. V lost 7 bases and J lost 4; bases outside the gene matches: 9. CDR1 and CDR2 from the germline V gene are MDHEN and SYDVKM. The CDR3 region has the DNA TGTGCCAGCACCCTTTCCGGACAGGGAAATCAGCCCCAGCATTTT. It yields the protein CASTLSGQGNQPQHF.

This clone was counted a few times. V is TRBV2 and J is TRBJ2-1; 8 bases agree with TRBD2. V lost 1 base, J lost 2 bases, and 7 bases stayed unmatched. CDR1 is SNHLY and CDR2 is FYNNEI in the germline V gene. CDR3 length equals 17 residues. CDR3 region: CASSEEGSGTPYNEQFF. The CDR3 bases are TGTGCCAGCAGTGAAGAGGGTAGCGGGACCCCCTACAATGAGCAGTTCTTC.

V usage is TRBV7-9 and J usage is TRBJ2-5, with 11 bases identical to TRBD2. The CDR3 runs to 16 residues. J lost 4 bases, V lost 2 bases, and 6 bases had no gene match. Germline V gene sequence: CDR1 SEHNR, CDR2 FQNEAQ (reference sequence). The CDR3 loop reads CASSLSLAGGRETQYF. The CDR3 DNA follows: TGTGCCAGCAGCTTATCGCTAGCGGGGGGCCGAGAGACCCAGTACTTC.

The rearrangement links TRBV7-2 to TRBJ2-5; maybe TRBD1 (5 bases). The CDR3 is 15 residues long. Germline CDR1 is SGHTA and CDR2 is FQGNSA. V was trimmed by 2 bases and J by 3 bases, leaving 13 bases between them. CDR3 sequence reads: CASSLLVRTKETQYF. CDR3 nucleotides: TGTGCCAGCAGCTTATTGGTGCGGACAAAAGAGACCCAGTACTTC.

The chain recombines TRBV2 with TRBJ1-2; D possibly corresponds to TRBD1 (6 bases). Germline lookup yields CDR1 SNHLY and CDR2 FYNNEI. V shed 9 bases and J shed 7 bases, with 12 bases lying between them. There are 11 residues in the CDR3. The CDR3 region is CARQGLGGYTF. CDR3 DNA sequence: TGTGCCAGACAGGGTCTGGGTGGCTACACCTTC.

A few counts support this clone. The chain couples TRBV28 to TRBJ2-1; TRBD1 aligns across 8 bases. Unmatched junction bases numbered 1, after V lost 4 bases and J lost 2 bases. From germline, CDR1 is MDHEN and CDR2 SYDVKM. CDR3 length equals 14 residues. This CDR3 is CASSWGQAYNEQFF. The CDR3, as DNA: TGTGCCAGCAGTTGGGGACAGGCCTACAATGAGCAGTTCTTC.

The CDR3 coding sequence is TGTGCCAGCAGCTTAGTAGAGACAGATACGCAGTATTTT. Translated, it gives CASSLVETDTQYF. V and J are TRBV11-2 and TRBJ2-3; D remains unclear. The CDR3 is 13 residues long. Germline lookup yields CDR1 SGHAT and CDR2 FQNNGV. V lost 1 base, J lost 3 bases, and 5 bases lay in between. The full variable domain, its missing parts supplied by reference TRBV11-2 and TRBJ2-3, is EAGVAQSPRYKIIEKRQSVAFWCNPISGHATLYWYQQILGQGPKLLIQFQNNGVVDDSQLPKDRFSAERLKGVDSTLKIQPAKLEDSAVYLCASSLVETDTQYFGPGTRLTVL.

V and J are TRBV6-5 and TRBJ1-6; 8 bases are shared with TRBD1. Germline assignment: CDR1 MNHEY and CDR2 SVGAGI. Losses at the gene ends were 8 bases for V and 7 bases for J; bases not matched to a gene: 7. The CDR3 spans 14 residues. The DNA of the CDR3 is TGTGCCAGCCGTAAGACAGGGGAGAATTCACCCCTCCACTTT. Protein sequence: CASRKTGENSPLHF.

This clone was observed a single time. V usage is TRBV7-3 and J usage is TRBJ2-7; 7 bases agree with TRBD2. Germline lookup yields CDR1 SGHTA and CDR2 FQGTGA. J was trimmed by 4 bases and V by 1 base; bases with no gene match: 4. The CDR3 length is 14 residues. Here the CDR3 reads CASSLNGGMYEQYF. The CDR3, as DNA: TGTGCCAGCAGCTTAAACGGGGGGATGTACGAGCAGTACTTC.

The chain has TRBV28 and TRBJ1-6; the match to TRBD1 covers 7 bases. Trimming removed 1 base from V and 7 bases from J; junction bases left unmatched: 4. Germline CDR1 MDHEN, CDR2 SYDVKM. CDR3 size: 15 residues. The CDR3 loop is CASSLYRGRNSPLHF. Written as DNA, the CDR3 is TGTGCCAGCAGTTTATACAGGGGAAGGAATTCACCCCTCCACTTT.

This chain connects TRBV15 to TRBJ2-7; possibly TRBD2 for D (5 bases). The CDR3 has 13 amino acids. V lost 5 bases and J 5 bases, leaving 13 bases between the germline ends. Germline V gives CDR1 LNHNV, CDR2 YYDKDF (reference sequence). The CDR3 DNA reads TGTGCCACCAGCCCGGAACGGGGAGACGAGCAGTACTTC. As protein: CATSPERGDEQYF.

This rearrangement joins TRBV5-1 to TRBJ2-2; 7 nucleotides match TRBD1. This CDR3 has 17 residues. V trimming: 0 bases; J trimming: 6 bases; junction bases outside the gene matches: 11. The germline gives CDR1 SGHRS, CDR2 YFSETQ. The chain's CDR3 is CASSLARTDRVAGELFF. The CDR3 region has the DNA TGCGCCAGCAGCTTGGCGAGAACTGACAGGGTGGCCGGGGAGCTGTTTTTT.

This clone was recorded only once. A much larger clone sits a single nucleotide away, making a read error possible. The CDR3 loop is CASSRYSSYEQYF. The CDR3 nucleotides read TGTGCCAGCAGTCGGTACAGCTCCTACGAGCAGTACTTC. The chain joins TRBV7-2 to TRBJ2-7; D not certain. Trimming left V 6 bases short and J 0 bases short, with 9 bases between. Looked up from germline, CDR1 is SGHTA and CDR2 is FQGNSA. The CDR3 has 13 residues. Looking up the rest from reference TRBV7-2 and TRBJ2-7 gives the full variable domain: GAGVSQSPSNKVTEKGKDVELRCDPISGHTALYWYRQSLGQGLEFLIYFQGNSAPDKSGLPSDRFSAERTGGSVSTLTIQRTQQEDSAVYLCASSRYSSYEQYFGPGTRLTVT.

This chain uses TRBV5-4 with TRBJ1-1; D is undetermined. CDR1 is SGHNT, CDR2 YYREEE, per germline (reference sequence). V lost 4 bases to trimming and J lost 1 base, with 14 bases between them. This CDR3 is built from 15 residues. The CDR3 reads CASSPIGRENTEAFF. The CDR3, as DNA: TGTGCCAGCAGCCCGATTGGACGGGAGAACACTGAAGCTTTCTTT.

The V call is TRBV18, the J call TRBJ1-1; D is undetermined. Germline V gives CDR1 KGHSH, CDR2 LQKENI. The CDR3 runs 10 residues. V lost 8 bases and J lost 11, with 12 bases in between. The CDR3 loop is CASTNDGAFF. The CDR3 nucleotides are TGTGCCAGCACAAATGACGGGGCTTTCTTT. Complete variable domain (other parts from reference TRBV18 and TRBJ1-1): NAGVMQNPRHLVRRRGQEARLRCSPMKGHSHVYWYRQLPEEGLKFMVYLQKENIIDESGMPKERFSAEFPKEGPSILRIQQVVRGDSAAYFCASTNDGAFFGQGTRLTVV.

This chain joins TRBV6-5 and TRBJ1-2; TRBD1 matches at 9 bases. Germline V CDR1 and CDR2: MNHEY, SVGAGI. CDR3 size: 14 residues. V lost 7 bases, J lost 3 bases, and 6 bases stayed unmatched. Written as DNA, the CDR3 is TGTGCCAGCAATCCGACAGGGGGGGACTATGGCTACACCTTC. Amino acids: CASNPTGGDYGYTF.

V gene TRBV9 combines with J gene TRBJ2-5; D is possibly TRBD2 (6 bases). Trimming took 2 bases from V and 2 from J, leaving 10 bases between them. Germline V gene data show CDR1 as SGDLS and CDR2 as YYNGEE. The length of the CDR3 is 14 residues. The CDR3 DNA is TGTGCCAGCAGCGTTGGGGGACTGCAAGAGACCCAGTACTTC. Encoded protein: CASSVGGLQETQYF.

The gene calls are TRBV4-2 and TRBJ1-1; the D is unclear. The length of the CDR3 is 15 residues. V lost 0 bases, J lost 3 bases, and 11 bases lay in between. Germline values: CDR1 LGHNA, CDR2 YNFKEQ. Here the CDR3 reads CASSQEEGGYTEAFF. The CDR3 nucleotides are TGTGCCAGCAGCCAAGAGGAGGGTGGGTACACTGAAGCTTTCTTT.

V gene TRBV29-1 combines with J gene TRBJ2-1; 11 positions agree with TRBD2. The CDR3 length is 15 residues. Germline V gene data show CDR1 as SQVTM and CDR2 as ANQGSEA. With 7 bases clipped from V and 5 bases from J, the junction kept 10 bases outside the gene matches. CDR3: CSGRRLAGTNNEQFF. In nucleotides, the CDR3 is TGCAGCGGACGCCGACTAGCGGGGACAAACAATGAGCAGTTCTTC.

The chain joins TRBV10-3 to TRBJ2-7, with D perhaps matching TRBD2 (6 bases). The germline V and J ends were trimmed by 5 bases and 4 bases, with 9 bases remaining between them. The germline V gene encodes CDR1 ENHRY and CDR2 SYGVKD. There are 12 residues in the CDR3. CDR3 coding DNA: TGTGCCATCAGTCGGGACTCGTACGAGCAGTACTTC. Protein: CAISRDSYEQYF.

This chain uses TRBV28 with TRBJ1-2; no clear D gene. V lost 7 bases to trimming and J lost 4 bases, with 10 bases between them. The CDR3 sequence is 12 residues long. In germline, CDR1 is MDHEN, CDR2 SYDVKM. The CDR3 nucleotides are TGTGCCAGCACGGGTAGTAGCTATGGCTACACCTTC. Protein product: CASTGSSYGYTF.

V gene TRBV24-1 combines with J gene TRBJ2-3, with TRBD1 as a possible D gene (8 bases). Germline V CDR1 and CDR2: KGHDR, SFDVKD. Trimming cost V 5 bases and J 1 base, with 12 bases left between them. The length of the CDR3 is 15 residues. CDR3 DNA sequence: TGTGCCACCAGTGCGGGGGGACAGGGCACAGATACGCAGTATTTT. Encoded protein: CATSAGGQGTDTQYF.